This TCR beta chain is drawn from a study of blood T cells in healthy people across ages. In the case of this clonotype: Its antigen is undetermined.

Individuals who donated were healthy Caucasians from Russia aged roughly 6 to 95. Study-wide results and caveats: Reliance upon unsorted PBMCs precluded definitive naive versus antigen-experienced comparison. Correlation between TCR beta diversity and naive T cell percentage was strong.

Sample-barcoded 5' priming and a J-beta primer mix drove a second PCR of about 7 to 11 cycles. TCRdb fed the 5' RACE reads into MiXCR, producing one record per CDR3 protein. The data hold 1.5 million to 2 million distinct CDR3 sequences, with over 25% observed a single time. The receptor was isolated from a woman under 40 in good health. Sequenced: blood.

CDR3 residues: CASSQGSHRVYGYTF. CDR3 in DNA: TGCGCCAGCAGCCAAGGCTCGCACAGGGTCTATGGCTACACCTTC. The chain is built from TRBV4-3 and TRBJ1-2, with D perhaps TRBD1 (6 bases). Germline CDR1 LGHNA, CDR2 YSLEER. The germline V and J ends were trimmed by 1 base and 4 bases, with 13 bases remaining between them. This CDR3 comprises 15 residues.